The clone carrying this T cell receptor (beta chain) has only one observation. A junction boundary mismatches the germline segment, possibly from a read error. The CDR3 extends over 11 amino acids. This specimen comes from a study of blood T cell repertoires in COVID-19. The Seattle site enrolled patients during active infection and followed them longitudinally. As handled by the study authors: Amplification with reference gene primers provided the estimates of nucleated cell counts. Here immunoSEQ multiplex PCR was the method, and the copy in TCRdb shows in-frame clones only, minus some. Clone size and the V and J calls come from that table; the DNA yielded D and trimming. This sample carries hundreds of thousands of clones, about 90% of them seen once, and the ten largest clones take around 7.9%.

The gene calls are TRBV5-3 and TRBJ2-5, with TRBD1 matching 9 bases. TRBV5-3 counts as an open reading frame of uncertain function. The material sequenced was peripheral blood. This clonotype was sampled from a woman between 70 and 85 years old with COVID-19, enrolled during active disease. CDR3 sequence: CARSLGGTGNF. CDR3 DNA: TGTGCCAGAAGCCTAGGTGGGACAGGGAACTTC.